This TCR beta chain was sequenced in a study of cytomegalovirus exposure and HLA in healthy donors. A multiplex PCR was run with 60 Vbeta primers and 13 Jbeta primers. The repertoire was sequenced with immunoSEQ multiplex PCR; TCRdb's copy has only in-frame clones and lacks some. Altogether roughly 130,000 clones are present, roughly three fifths being singletons, with the ten largest covering roughly 6%. The CDR3 extends over 15 amino acids. Germline V lookup: CDR1 LNHDA, CDR2 SQIVND (reference sequence). V dropped 6 bases and J dropped 9; count of bases not matched to a gene: 11. The source material was PBMCs. The J gene is TRBJ1-5, the V gene TRBV19, with 10 bases lining up with TRBD1. The sequence was collected from a woman aged 55-69 years in good health and CMV-seronegative. CDR3 in amino acids: CASSGDRGGSGPQHF. As DNA, the CDR3 is TGTGCCAGTAGCGGGGACAGGGGAGGCTCAGGGCCCCAGCATTTT.